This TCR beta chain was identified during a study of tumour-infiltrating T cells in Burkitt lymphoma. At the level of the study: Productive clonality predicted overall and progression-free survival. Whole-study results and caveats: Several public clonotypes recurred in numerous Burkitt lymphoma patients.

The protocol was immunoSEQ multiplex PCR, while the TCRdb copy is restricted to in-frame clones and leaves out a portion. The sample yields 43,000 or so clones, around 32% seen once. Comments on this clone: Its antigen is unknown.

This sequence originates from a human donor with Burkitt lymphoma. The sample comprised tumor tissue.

CDR3 nucleotide sequence: TGTGCCAGCAGCTTGGGTGCGGGACAGGGGACCTTCACCAATCAGCCCCAGCATTTT. This encodes CASSLGAGQGTFTNQPQHF. V is TRBV5-4 and J is TRBJ1-5, with 10 bases lining up with TRBD1. V was pared by 0 bases and J by 3 bases, with 12 bases of the junction left unmatched. The V gene's germline CDR1 is SGHNT and CDR2 YYREEE (reference sequence). CDR3 length: 19 residues.